The clone carrying this T cell receptor (beta chain) has just a few counts. What it binds is unknown. The data belong to a study of response to subunit inactivated influenza vaccine. V lost 0 bases and J lost 1, with 7 bases in between. Germline V gene data show CDR1 as SGHVS and CDR2 as FQNEAQ. CDR3 size: 15 residues. Using its own MiXCR run on the RT-PCR reads, TCRdb lists one record per CDR3 protein. The sample shows about 500,000 distinct CDR3 sequences, 10% to 15% of them seen only once. Findings and limits, study-wide: Authors suggested each seasonal flu vaccination may recruit only limited numbers of new T cells.

The gene calls are TRBV7-8 and TRBJ1-5; D remains unclear. The specimen comprised PBMCs from blood, sampled roughly 47 days after vaccination. This clonotype originated in a man aged 50 to 60 who received an inactivated influenza vaccine. The CDR3 region is CASSLAYRSNQPQHF. The CDR3 DNA is TGTGCCAGCAGCTTAGCGTACAGAAGCAATCAGCCCCAGCATTTT.